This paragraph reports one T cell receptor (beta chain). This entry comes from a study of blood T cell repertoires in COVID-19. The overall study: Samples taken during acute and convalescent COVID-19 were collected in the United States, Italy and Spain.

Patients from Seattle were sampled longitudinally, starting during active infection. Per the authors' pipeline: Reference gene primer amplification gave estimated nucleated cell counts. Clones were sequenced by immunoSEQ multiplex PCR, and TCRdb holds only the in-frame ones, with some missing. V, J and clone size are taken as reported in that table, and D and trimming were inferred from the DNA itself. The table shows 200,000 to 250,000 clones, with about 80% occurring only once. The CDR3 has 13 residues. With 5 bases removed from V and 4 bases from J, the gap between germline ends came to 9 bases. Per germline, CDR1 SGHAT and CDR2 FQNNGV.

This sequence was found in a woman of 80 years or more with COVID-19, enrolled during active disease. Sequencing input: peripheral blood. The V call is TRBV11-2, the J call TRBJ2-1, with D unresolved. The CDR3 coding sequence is TGTGCCAGCAGCCCCCGACTGTACAATGAGCAGTTCTTC. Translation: CASSPRLYNEQFF. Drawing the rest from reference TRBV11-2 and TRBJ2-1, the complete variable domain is EAGVAQSPRYKIIEKRQSVAFWCNPISGHATLYWYQQILGQGPKLLIQFQNNGVVDDSQLPKDRFSAERLKGVDSTLKIQPAKLEDSAVYLCASSPRLYNEQFFGPGTRLTVL.